This entry lists 26 T cell receptor beta chains sequenced from one sample in a study of T cell responses to AZD1222 COVID-19 vaccine. Sequenced by immunoSEQ multiplex PCR; TCRdb stores in-frame clones only, minus some. The repertoire has roughly 120,000 clones, approximately 86% of them found once; the top ten carry 17%. This specimen was peripheral blood, taken 28 days after the second AZD1222 dose. The receptors stem from an adult who received the AZD1222 COVID-19 vaccine.

V is TRBV2 and J is TRBJ2-1; 12 nucleotides align to TRBD2. The CDR3 loop spans 14 amino acids. CDR1 is SNHLY and CDR2 is FYNNEI in the germline V gene. The junction had 3 bases not matched to a gene; V was cut back by 4 bases and J by 8 bases. CDR3 in amino acids: CASSGLAGADEQFF. As DNA, the CDR3 is TGTGCCAGCAGTGGACTAGCGGGAGCAGATGAGCAGTTCTTC. The full variable domain, with the rest looked up from reference TRBV2 and TRBJ2-1, is EPEVTQTPSHQVTQMGQEVILRCVPISNHLYFYWYRQILGQKVEFLVSFYNNEISEKSEIFDDQFSVERPDGSNFTLKIRSTKLEDSAMYFCASSGLAGADEQFFGPGTRLTVL.

The CDR3 reads CATSRDRAGGREQYF. The CDR3 DNA sequence: TGTGCCACCAGCAGAGATCGGGCAGGGGGACGGGAGCAGTACTTC. The genes are TRBV15 and TRBJ2-7, with TRBD1 identical over 7 bases. Germline V CDR1 and CDR2: LNHNV, YYDKDF (reference sequence). The length of the CDR3 is 15 residues. V lost 0 bases and J lost 7; bases outside the gene matches: 9.

The chain is built from TRBV2 and TRBJ2-4; no reliable D call. Trimming removed 6 bases at V and 0 bases at J, with 6 bases between. Germline V gene data show CDR1 as SNHLY and CDR2 as FYNNEI. The CDR3 sequence is 13 residues long. CDR3 region: CASSKLAKNIQYF. Here the CDR3 DNA reads TGTGCCAGCAGCAAATTAGCCAAAAACATTCAGTACTTC.

The rearrangement uses TRBV7-8 and TRBJ1-3; maybe TRBD1 (5 bases). V lost 1 base and J lost 5, with 12 bases in between. Looked up from germline, CDR1 is SGHVS and CDR2 is FQNEAQ. The CDR3 totals 15 residues. The CDR3 DNA follows: TGTGCCAGCAGCTTAGGTCGGACATACCGAAACACCATATATTTT. Translated: CASSLGRTYRNTIYF.

The chain links TRBV6-4 to TRBJ2-3; no clear D gene. Germline assignment: CDR1 MRHNA and CDR2 SNTAGT. V lost 3 bases and J lost 0, with 13 bases in between. The CDR3 runs 16 residues. Here the CDR3 reads CASSEVGGPSTDTQYF. For the CDR3, the DNA is TGTGCCAGCAGTGAGGTCGGCGGCCCTAGCACAGATACGCAGTATTTT.

This chain connects TRBV27 to TRBJ1-1, with D unclear. Germline V CDR1 and CDR2: MNHEY, SMNVEV (reference sequence). Trimming left V 4 bases short and J 4 bases short, with 10 bases between. The CDR3 spans 13 residues. The CDR3, as DNA: TGTGCCAGCAGTTACTGGGTCGGCACTGAAGCTTTCTTT. Its translation is CASSYWVGTEAFF.

This chain connects TRBV20-1 to TRBJ2-7; D is unclear. Germline CDR1 and CDR2: DFQATT and SNEGSKA (reference sequence). There are 11 residues in the CDR3. V lost 2 bases and J lost 2, with 4 bases in between. For the CDR3, the DNA is TGCAGTGCTAGATCAACCTACGAGCAGTACTTC. Amino acids: CSARSTYEQYF.

V usage is TRBV19 and J usage is TRBJ2-7, with 8 nucleotides matching TRBD1. Germline loops: CDR1 LNHDA, CDR2 SQIVND (reference sequence). The CDR3 has 16 residues. V shed 2 bases, J shed 3 bases, and the junction held 9 bases outside the gene matches. The DNA for the CDR3 is TGTGCCAGTAGTATAAGGTCGGCGACAGGGGACTACGAGCAGTACTTC. This encodes CASSIRSATGDYEQYF.

This clone was counted only a few times. The rearrangement links TRBV19 to TRBJ2-4; 10 positions agree with TRBD2. In germline, CDR1 is LNHDA, CDR2 SQIVND (reference sequence). Germline trimming cut 5 bases from V and 7 bases from J; bases unmatched to any gene: 2. The CDR3 contains 13 residues. CDR3 protein: CASSLTSGNIQYF. For the CDR3, the DNA is TGTGCCAGTAGTCTGACTAGCGGGAACATTCAGTACTTC.

The table lists this clone with a count of one. This chain uses TRBV11-2 with TRBJ1-6; tentatively, D is TRBD1 (5 bases). The length of the CDR3 is 15 residues. Germline V gene lookup returns CDR1 SGHAT and CDR2 FQNNGV. Trimming left V 5 bases short and J 7 bases short, with 15 bases between. The CDR3 spells CASSDYLWGNSPLHF. CDR3 DNA: TGTGCCAGCAGCGACTATCTCTGGGGGAATTCACCCCTCCACTTT.

The J gene is TRBJ1-6, the V gene TRBV5-4, with a possible D match to TRBD1 (5 bases). Trimming pared 0 bases from V and 9 bases from J, leaving 13 bases between. This CDR3 has 15 amino acids. Per the germline V gene, CDR1 is SGHNT and CDR2 is YYREEE (reference sequence). The CDR3 loop reads CASSLAPGLGSPLHF. CDR3 bases: TGTGCCAGCAGCTTGGCCCCAGGGTTGGGTTCACCCCTCCACTTT.

This chain links TRBV24-1 with TRBJ2-2; D is undetermined. CDR3 length: 16 residues. V lost 3 bases and J 6 bases, leaving 16 bases between the germline ends. CDR1 is KGHDR and CDR2 is SFDVKD in the germline V gene. The CDR3 region has the DNA TGTGCCACCAGTGATCATTCCGGAAAAGTGGCCGGGGAGCTGTTTTTT. It is translated as CATSDHSGKVAGELFF.

CDR3 DNA: TGTGCCAGCAGCTCGCACAGGGCTCAGCCCCAGCATTTT. It yields the protein CASSSHRAQPQHF. The chain joins TRBV12-3 or TRBV12-4 to TRBJ1-5, with a weak D call TRBD1 (6 bases). V gave up 6 bases and J gave up 6 bases, with 12 bases separating them. CDR3 length: 13 residues.

The V gene is TRBV6-1, the J gene TRBJ2-1; unclear D gene. This CDR3 region has 16 residues. Germline V lookup: CDR1 MNHNS, CDR2 SASEGT. V was trimmed by 4 bases and J by 9 bases, leaving 22 bases between them. The CDR3 spells CASSGLNTYDPTEQFF. The CDR3 coding sequence is TGTGCCAGCAGTGGGCTCAATACATACGACCCCACTGAGCAGTTCTTC.

The gene calls are TRBV2 and TRBJ2-7; 7 bases agree with TRBD2. This CDR3 region has 14 residues. V shed 6 bases and J 4 bases; nucleotides not matched to a gene: 9. Per germline, CDR1 SNHLY and CDR2 FYNNEI. The DNA of the CDR3 is TGTGCCAGCAGGGTCGGCGGGAGAGAATACGAGCAGTACTTC. Protein: CASRVGGREYEQYF.

The J gene is TRBJ2-1, the V gene TRBV27; D remains ambiguous. The CDR3 covers 15 residues. Germline V CDR1 and CDR2: MNHEY, SMNVEV (reference sequence). Trimming removed 5 bases at V and 5 bases at J, with 16 bases between. CDR3 in amino acids: CASSPLGNSNNEQFF. CDR3 DNA: TGTGCCAGCAGTCCCCTGGGTAACTCGAACAATGAGCAGTTCTTC.

The chain joins TRBV2 to TRBJ1-3, with 10 bases matching TRBD1. Germline V CDR1 and CDR2: SNHLY, FYNNEI. This CDR3 spans 15 amino acids. V was pared by 7 bases and J by 2 bases, with 5 bases of the junction left unmatched. CDR3 region: CASNSGTGAGNTIYF. The CDR3 DNA is TGTGCCAGCAATTCCGGGACAGGGGCTGGAAACACCATATATTTT.

The chain couples TRBV7-9 to TRBJ1-4; 7 nucleotides agree with TRBD1. Germline loops: CDR1 SEHNR, CDR2 FQNEAQ (reference sequence). The CDR3 is 15 amino acids. V trimming: 5 bases; J trimming: 7 bases; junction bases outside the gene matches: 10. The CDR3 DNA reads TGTGCCAGCAGCAGAGTGGAGGGGGCGGGTGAAAAACTGTTTTTT. Translating it yields CASSRVEGAGEKLFF.

The chain joins TRBV19 to TRBJ1-2, with D perhaps TRBD1 (5 bases). CDR1 and CDR2 (germline): LNHDA, SQIVND (reference sequence). Trimming removed 3 bases at V and 6 bases at J, with 17 bases between. This CDR3 spans 15 amino acids. The CDR3 protein is CASSISPGLGHGYTF. DNA of the CDR3: TGTGCCAGTAGTATTTCCCCAGGGTTAGGCCATGGCTACACCTTC.

The chain couples TRBV6-1 to TRBJ2-7; TRBD2 is a possible D gene (5 bases). Germline V gene data show CDR1 as MNHNS and CDR2 as SASEGT. Trimming shortened V by 2 bases and J by 7 bases, and 12 bases separated the two germline ends. The CDR3 is made up of 13 amino acids. The CDR3 spells CASSESGKREQYF. CDR3 sequence (DNA): TGTGCCAGCAGTGAAAGCGGCAAGCGGGAGCAGTACTTC.

The chain combines TRBV5-4 with TRBJ2-7, with TRBD2 matching over 10 bases. Germline trimming cut 2 bases from V and 2 bases from J; bases unmatched to any gene: 10. Germline loops: CDR1 SGHNT, CDR2 YYREEE (reference sequence). The CDR3 contains 17 residues. CDR3 DNA: TGTGCCAGCAGCTTAGGTGGGGCTAGCGGGAGAGCCTACGAGCAGTACTTC. Its translation: CASSLGGASGRAYEQYF.

The table lists this clone with a few counts. The chain carries TRBV18 and TRBJ1-2, with D perhaps matching TRBD1 (6 bases). The germline V gene encodes CDR1 KGHSH and CDR2 LQKENI. Trimming shortened V by 6 bases and J by 3 bases, and 17 bases separated the two germline ends. The CDR3 contains 15 residues. The CDR3 protein is CASSSTRQDHYGYTF. Written as DNA, the CDR3 is TGTGCCAGCTCTTCCACCCGACAGGACCACTATGGCTACACCTTC.

V usage is TRBV7-6 and J usage is TRBJ1-5; D gene uncertain. Germline assignment: CDR1 SGHVS and CDR2 FNYEAQ. Deletions cut 8 bases from V and 3 bases from J, with 17 bases between. CDR3 length equals 15 residues. The CDR3: CASGLRPVFNQPQHF. The CDR3 DNA reads as TGTGCCAGCGGGCTTCGACCGGTTTTCAATCAGCCCCAGCATTTT.

The chain carries TRBV18 and TRBJ2-1, with 10 bases matching TRBD1. The V gene end was trimmed by 3 bases and the J gene end by 7 bases; junction bases not matched to a gene: 6. This CDR3 is 15 amino acids long. The germline V gene has CDR1 KGHSH and CDR2 LQKENI. The CDR3 DNA follows: TGTGCCAGCTCACCCCGACAGGGGGCGATGAATGAGCAGTTCTTC. Its protein is CASSPRQGAMNEQFF.

V gene TRBV10-1 combines with J gene TRBJ2-7, with 8 bases that match TRBD2. The V segment lost 0 bases and the J segment 5 bases; nucleotides outside the gene matches: 9. CDR1 WNHNN and CDR2 SYGVQD come from the germline V gene (reference sequence). The CDR3 runs 16 residues. CDR3 amino acids: CASSESSGNPWHEQYF. CDR3 coding DNA: TGCGCCAGCAGTGAGTCTAGCGGGAATCCATGGCACGAGCAGTACTTC.

This clone was recorded once. The gene calls are TRBV7-3 and TRBJ2-3; weak D call: TRBD2 (6 bases). This CDR3 is 13 amino acids long. Trimming took off 2 bases at V and 6 bases at J, with 9 bases between the two ends. The germline V gene has CDR1 SGHTA and CDR2 FQGTGA. The CDR3 coding sequence is TGTGCCAGCAGCTTATTTGGAGGGGATACGCAGTATTTT. This translates into CASSLFGGDTQYF.